This T cell receptor (beta chain) was sequenced for a study of T cells in Graves' hyperthyroidism and ophthalmopathy. Amplified TCR beta CDR3 regions came from RNA transcripts. The HTBI primer set was used in a first-round RT-PCR of the TCR CDR3. TCRdb recomputed calls from the multiplex PCR reads with MiXCR, one row per CDR3 protein. Seen here are roughly 580,000 distinct CDR3 sequences, 11% to 15% observed once, and the top ten hold 5.8%. V shed 5 bases, J shed 4 bases, and the junction held 10 bases outside the gene matches. Germline CDR1 and CDR2: MNHNS and SASEGT. CDR3 size: 15 residues. This clonotype was observed many times.

The chain recombines TRBV6-1 with TRBJ2-5; TRBD2 matches at 7 bases. Sequencing was done on a sample of blood. The TCR originated in a woman in her twenties or thirties with Graves' hyperthyroidism that later progressed to Graves' ophthalmopathy. The DNA of the CDR3 is TGTGCCAGCAGTACCGGGACTACAAGAGGAGAGACCCAGTACTTC. It translates to CASSTGTTRGETQYF.